The present TCR beta chain was sequenced within a study of T cell responses to AZD1222 COVID-19 vaccine. Worth noting for this clone: One end of the junction fails to match germline, which may point to a read error. Other DNA sequences in this specimen translate into the identical CDR3.

The CDR3 covers 15 residues. Germline values: CDR1 MDHEN, CDR2 SYDVKM. Clones were read by immunoSEQ multiplex PCR, and TCRdb kept only the in-frame ones, dropping some. The data hold roughly 170,000 clones, with 94% observed a single time. The material was peripheral blood, obtained 28 days after the second AZD1222 dose. The chain joins TRBV28 to TRBJ2-7; D ambiguous. This sequence was found in an adult who received the AZD1222 COVID-19 vaccine. CDR3 bases: TGCGCCAGCAGCCACACTCCGGTGACCTCCTACGAGCAGTACTTC. Translated, it gives CASSHTPVTSYEQYF. Together with reference TRBV28 and TRBJ2-7, the CDR3 gives the full variable domain: DVKVTQSSRYLVKRTGEKVFLECVQDMDHENMFWYRQDPGLGLRLIYFSYDVKMKEKGDIPEGYSVSREKKERFSLILESASTNQTSMYLCASSHTPVTSYEQYFGPGTRLTVT.